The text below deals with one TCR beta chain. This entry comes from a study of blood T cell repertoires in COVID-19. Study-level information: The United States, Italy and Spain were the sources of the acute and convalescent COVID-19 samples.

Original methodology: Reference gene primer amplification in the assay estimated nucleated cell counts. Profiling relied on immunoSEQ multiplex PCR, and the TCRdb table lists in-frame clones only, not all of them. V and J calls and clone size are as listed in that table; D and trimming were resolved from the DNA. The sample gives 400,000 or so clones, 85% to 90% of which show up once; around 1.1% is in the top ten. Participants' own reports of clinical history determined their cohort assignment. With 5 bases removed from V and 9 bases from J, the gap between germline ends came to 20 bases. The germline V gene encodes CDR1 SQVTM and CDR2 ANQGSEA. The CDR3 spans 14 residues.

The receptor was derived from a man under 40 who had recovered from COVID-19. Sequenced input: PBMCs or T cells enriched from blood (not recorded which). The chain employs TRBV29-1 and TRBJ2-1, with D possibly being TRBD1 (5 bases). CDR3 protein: CSVRWAGFLGEQFF. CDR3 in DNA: TGCAGCGTTAGATGGGCAGGGTTTTTGGGTGAGCAGTTCTTC.